One TCR beta chain is described in this entry. What it binds is unknown. The entry originates in a study of shared clonotypes between healthy human individuals. The wider study: Donor ages ranged 18 to 49 years: a couple of women, a few men. Regarding the study as a whole: The four-donor shared clonotypes exceeded non-shared clonotypes in generation probability, with non-shared ones scoring lower. Larger richness was generally estimated for naive than memory subsets. Rarefaction curves obtained for sorted subsets showed sequencing incomplete despite large depth.

Naive CD8 cells lacked CD45RO and underwent positive selection for CCR7, leaving out terminally differentiated effector memory CD45RA+ cells. Assay used: immunoSEQ multiplex PCR; TCRdb lists only in-frame clones, some missing. The profile covers about 2.1 million clones, with over 85% appearing a single time and approximately 1.7% taken by the ten largest. There are 15 residues in the CDR3. V lost 6 bases, J lost 4 bases, and 16 bases lay in between. CDR1 SGHTA and CDR2 FQGTGA come from the germline V gene. The sequence was obtained from a man younger than 30 in good health. Some clones in this sample may be carry-over from other donors' samples. Sample: naive CD8+ T cells from PBMCs. The rearrangement uses TRBV7-3 and TRBJ2-4, with D perhaps TRBD2 (5 bases). The CDR3 DNA is TGTGCCAGCAGTTCCGGACTGGAAGGAAAAAACATTCAGTACTTC. This codes for CASSSGLEGKNIQYF.